Following are 21 T cell receptor beta chains from one sample sequenced in a study of CD8+ T cells in alopecia areata. The treatment: oral pan-JAK inhibitor, 5-10 mg twice daily. Reverse transcribed after extraction, RNA yielded cDNA as the sequencing template. Sequenced by immunoSEQ multiplex PCR; TCRdb stores in-frame clones only, minus some. This repertoire shows about 200,000 clones, 55% to 70% found once; its top ten account for around 3%. The sample was CD4+ T cells sorted from blood, taken at week 4, from a patient treated with tofacitinib. The source is a human donor with alopecia areata.

The chain uses TRBV29-1 and TRBJ2-7, with 7 bases aligning to TRBD1. The trim removed 4 bases at V and 4 bases at J, leaving 7 bases unmatched. In germline, CDR1 is SQVTM, CDR2 ANQGSEA. The CDR3 covers 13 residues. CDR3 nucleotide sequence: TGCAGCGTTGCGCAGGGGGAAGTTTACGAGCAGTACTTC. It translates to CSVAQGEVYEQYF.

The V and J genes are TRBV19 and TRBJ1-1; D is unresolved. The CDR3 has 13 amino acids. V was pared by 6 bases and J by 7 bases, with 15 bases between. Germline lookup yields CDR1 LNHDA and CDR2 SQIVND (reference sequence). CDR3 nucleotide sequence: TGTGCCAGTAGGCCGGTCACAGAGGATGAAGCTTTCTTT. Translating gives CASRPVTEDEAFF.

The rearrangement uses TRBV30 and TRBJ1-4, with D possibly TRBD1 on 6 matching bases. The V gene lost 0 bases and the J gene lost 4 bases, with 12 bases spanning the gap. The CDR3 is 15 residues long. CDR1 and CDR2 (germline): GTSNPN, SVGIG (reference sequence). The CDR3 sequence: CAWSVMGRGNEKLFF. The CDR3 bases are TGTGCCTGGAGTGTAATGGGCAGGGGTAATGAAAAACTGTTTTTT.

V and J are TRBV27 and TRBJ1-6, with no clear D. The CDR3 is 15 amino acids. The germline V gene encodes CDR1 MNHEY and CDR2 SMNVEV (reference sequence). V gave up 8 bases and J gave up 7 bases, with 18 bases separating them. This CDR3 reads CASALGQAGNSPLHF. In nucleotides, the CDR3 is TGTGCCAGCGCCCTTGGTCAGGCTGGAAATTCACCCCTCCACTTT.

The sample holds a few counts of this clone. V gene TRBV18 combines with J gene TRBJ1-5; 9 positions agree with TRBD1. From germline, CDR1 is KGHSH and CDR2 LQKENI. This CDR3 is built from 16 residues. V shed 1 base and J 4 bases; nucleotides not matched to a gene: 5. Here the CDR3 reads CASSPQQGAGNQPQHF. The DNA of the CDR3 is TGTGCCAGCTCACCACAACAGGGGGCTGGGAATCAGCCCCAGCATTTT. The variable domain in full, with the rest retrieved from reference TRBV18 and TRBJ1-5, is NAGVMQNPRHLVRRRGQEARLRCSPMKGHSHVYWYRQLPEEGLKFMVYLQKENIIDESGMPKERFSAEFPKEGPSILRIQQVVRGDSAAYFCASSPQQGAGNQPQHFGDGTRLSIL.

The V and J genes are TRBV5-1 and TRBJ2-5, with 7 bases identical to TRBD2. V was pared by 3 bases and J by 2 bases, with 4 bases of the junction left unmatched. There are 14 residues in the CDR3. CDR1 is SGHRS, CDR2 YFSETQ, per germline. The CDR3 loop reads CASSSGGPQETQYF. The CDR3 region has the DNA TGCGCCAGCAGCTCGGGGGGACCGCAAGAGACCCAGTACTTC.

The genes are TRBV30 and TRBJ1-1; D gene ambiguous. The CDR3 is 14 residues long. Trimming took off 1 base at V and 0 bases at J, with 9 bases between the two ends. In germline, CDR1 is GTSNPN, CDR2 SVGIG (reference sequence). CDR3 sequence (DNA): TGTGCCTGGAGTGGTAACAGCCTGAACACTGAAGCTTTCTTT. It encodes CAWSGNSLNTEAFF.

The CDR3 DNA follows: TGTGCCAGCAGCCTCCGCGGAAATCAGCCCCAGCATTTT. It encodes CASSLRGNQPQHF. The genes are TRBV11-2 and TRBJ1-5; D gene ambiguous. Trimming took off 5 bases at V and 4 bases at J, with 9 bases between the two ends. Germline CDR1 reads SGHAT; CDR2 reads FQNNGV. This CDR3 has 13 residues.

The chain is built from TRBV19 and TRBJ2-2; D perhaps matches TRBD2 (5 bases). CDR3 length: 16 amino acids. Per the germline V gene, CDR1 is LNHDA and CDR2 is SQIVND (reference sequence). Between the trimmed V and J ends, which lost 4 bases and 3 bases, there was a span of 15 bases. CDR3 sequence reads: CASSTTRAGDTGELFF. The DNA of the CDR3 is TGTGCCAGTAGTACGACAAGGGCCGGGGACACCGGGGAGCTGTTTTTT. Complete variable domain (other parts from reference TRBV19 and TRBJ2-2): DGGITQSPKYLFRKEGQNVTLSCEQNLNHDAMYWYRQDPGQGLRLIYYSQIVNDFQKGDIAEGYSVSREKKESFPLTVTSAQKNPTAFYLCASSTTRAGDTGELFFGEGSRLTVL.

This chain connects TRBV27 to TRBJ2-4; TRBD1 matches at 8 bases. V shed 5 bases, J shed 4 bases, and the junction held 1 base outside the gene matches. Germline assignment: CDR1 MNHEY and CDR2 SMNVEV (reference sequence). The CDR3 is 13 residues long. CDR3 bases: TGTGCCAGCAGTCGGACAGGGAAAAACATTCAGTACTTC. It translates to CASSRTGKNIQYF.

The rearrangement links TRBV29-1 to TRBJ2-1; D is undetermined. Germline V gives CDR1 SQVTM, CDR2 ANQGSEA. The CDR3 extends over 13 amino acids. Trimming stripped 3 bases from V and 4 bases from J, with 10 bases between. CDR3 sequence: CSVDRTEYNEQFF. The CDR3 DNA reads TGCAGCGTTGATCGGACGGAATACAATGAGCAGTTCTTC.

The gene calls are TRBV30 and TRBJ2-7; 10 nucleotides align to TRBD1. The V gene end was trimmed by 4 bases and the J gene end by 3 bases; junction bases not matched to a gene: 6. The CDR3 totals 14 residues. The germline V gene has CDR1 GTSNPN and CDR2 SVGIG (reference sequence). CDR3 residues: CAWKRGQGSYEQYF. The CDR3, as DNA: TGTGCCTGGAAAAGGGGACAGGGGAGCTACGAGCAGTACTTC.

The V call is TRBV29-1, the J call TRBJ1-1; D perhaps matches TRBD1 (6 bases). CDR1 and CDR2 from the germline V gene are SQVTM and ANQGSEA. V gave up 5 bases and J gave up 4 bases, with 11 bases separating them. The CDR3 extends over 12 amino acids. CDR3 DNA: TGCAGCGTTTTTGGACAGCTCACTGAAGCTTTCTTT. Translated: CSVFGQLTEAFF.

This clone was detected only a few times. The CDR3 nucleotides read TGCGCCTACGTCGGCGACGGAACAGGTGAAGCTTTCTTT. Amino acid sequence: CAYVGDGTGEAFF. The rearrangement uses TRBV23-1 and TRBJ1-1; D is possibly TRBD1 (5 bases). TRBV23-1 is treated as an ORF (open reading frame) with a function not yet certain. This CDR3 is built from 13 residues. The V gene lost 11 bases and the J gene lost 7 bases, with 20 bases spanning the gap.

The gene calls are TRBV5-4 and TRBJ2-3; D is ambiguous. V lost 0 bases and J 1 base, leaving 12 bases between the germline ends. The CDR3 contains 16 residues. Germline CDR1 reads SGHNT; CDR2 reads YYREEE (reference sequence). CDR3 residues: CASSLGMASGTDTQYF. CDR3 coding DNA: TGTGCCAGCAGCTTGGGTATGGCATCAGGCACAGATACGCAGTATTTT.

Here the CDR3 reads CSCPINYGYTF. The CDR3 DNA reads TGCAGCTGCCCCATCAACTATGGCTACACCTTC. This chain links TRBV29-1 with TRBJ1-2; D not resolved. The CDR3 is 11 residues long. The germline V and J ends were trimmed by 8 bases and 2 bases, with 9 bases remaining between them. The germline V gene has CDR1 SQVTM and CDR2 ANQGSEA.

This chain connects TRBV29-1 to TRBJ2-1; no reliable D call. Germline CDR1 SQVTM, CDR2 ANQGSEA. The CDR3 is made up of 14 amino acids. Trimming pared 8 bases from V and 1 base from J, leaving 15 bases between. CDR3 sequence: CSIPSVRSYNEQFF. Written as DNA, the CDR3 is TGCAGCATCCCGTCTGTTAGATCCTACAATGAGCAGTTCTTC.

This clone turned up a few times. This sequence joins TRBV7-2 and TRBJ1-2; D ambiguous. This CDR3 spans 12 amino acids. The germline V gene encodes CDR1 SGHTA and CDR2 FQGNSA. The V and J ends lost 6 bases and 5 bases respectively, with 10 bases between them. The CDR3 here is CASRPQAYGYTF. In nucleotides, the CDR3 is TGTGCCAGCAGACCCCAAGCTTATGGCTACACCTTC.

This clone was observed a few times. This CDR3 is CASSLADSPLHF. CDR3 sequence (DNA): TGTGCCAGCAGCTTAGCTGATTCACCCCTCCACTTT. This chain uses TRBV7-9 with TRBJ1-6; D remains unclear. V lost 0 bases and J lost 8, with 2 bases in between. CDR1 and CDR2 from the germline V gene are SEHNR and FQNEAQ (reference sequence). This CDR3 has 12 amino acids.

The chain recombines TRBV7-2 with TRBJ1-6; TRBD1 agrees at 7 bases. This CDR3 spans 16 amino acids. The germline V gene encodes CDR1 SGHTA and CDR2 FQGNSA. V dropped 5 bases and J dropped 4; count of bases not matched to a gene: 8. The DNA of the CDR3 is TGTGCCAGCAGCACAGACAGGGTTCCGTATAATTCACCCCTCCACTTT. It yields the protein CASSTDRVPYNSPLHF.

The CDR3 spells CATSRTGQGGYEQYF. The CDR3 region has the DNA TGTGCCACCAGCAGGACCGGACAGGGGGGCTACGAGCAGTACTTC. The V call is TRBV15, the J call TRBJ2-7; 10 positions match TRBD1. Trimming removed 3 bases from V and 3 bases from J; junction bases left unmatched: 5. In germline, CDR1 is LNHNV, CDR2 YYDKDF (reference sequence). This CDR3 is built from 15 residues.